The 18 T cell receptor beta chains below were found in one sample sequenced in a study of identifying expanded T cells in peripheral blood. Some clones are missing from TCRdb's copy, which holds only in-frame ones; the method was immunoSEQ multiplex PCR. This sample yields around 100,000 clones, of which around 88% are seen a single time; 17% belongs to the top ten. Sequencing was done on a sample of blood. Receptors were obtained from a person aged 18 to 75 in good health.

The chain is built from TRBV6-6 and TRBJ2-7; tentatively, D is TRBD2 (5 bases). Trimming removed 6 bases at V and 0 bases at J, with 9 bases between. The CDR3 contains 13 residues. Germline CDR1 MNHNY, CDR2 SVGAGI (reference sequence). The CDR3 loop is CASSPGNSYEQYF. CDR3 nucleotides: TGTGCCAGCAGCCCCGGGAACTCCTACGAGCAGTACTTC.

The V call is TRBV19, the J call TRBJ2-7; 9 bases match TRBD1. The CDR3 has 13 amino acids. The germline gives CDR1 LNHDA, CDR2 SQIVND (reference sequence). The V gene end was trimmed by 8 bases and the J gene end by 3 bases; junction bases not matched to a gene: 5. CDR3 region: CASARDRDYEQYF. DNA of the CDR3: TGTGCCAGTGCGCGGGACAGGGACTACGAGCAGTACTTC. The full variable domain, completed using reference TRBV19 and TRBJ2-7, is DGGITQSPKYLFRKEGQNVTLSCEQNLNHDAMYWYRQDPGQGLRLIYYSQIVNDFQKGDIAEGYSVSREKKESFPLTVTSAQKNPTAFYLCASARDRDYEQYFGPGTRLTVT.

V is TRBV5-4 and J is TRBJ2-7; 9 bases agree with TRBD1. V lost 4 bases to trimming and J lost 1 base; unmatched junction nucleotides: 3. The CDR3 is 14 amino acids. Germline lookup yields CDR1 SGHNT and CDR2 YYREEE (reference sequence). The CDR3 loop reads CASSPGTGSYEQYF. The CDR3, as DNA: TGTGCCAGCAGCCCCGGGACAGGGTCCTACGAGCAGTACTTC.

The chain is built from TRBV27 and TRBJ1-3; weak D call: TRBD1 (5 bases). Germline CDR1 is MNHEY and CDR2 is SMNVEV (reference sequence). Trimming left V 6 bases short and J 2 bases short, with 23 bases between. The CDR3 contains 18 residues. CDR3 coding DNA: TGTGCCAGCAGCCCCTCTGGGTCCTTGGTAGGGGCTGGAAACACCATATATTTT. Amino acids: CASSPSGSLVGAGNTIYF.

This chain connects TRBV6-5 to TRBJ1-2; TRBD1 is a possible D gene (5 bases). Germline CDR1 and CDR2: MNHEY and SVGAGI. V shed 11 bases and J shed 4 bases, with 14 bases lying between them. CDR3 length: 12 residues. CDR3 coding DNA: TGTGCCTCTACACGGGACGGCTATGGCTACACCTTC. Translation: CASTRDGYGYTF.

The count of this clone is one. The chain couples TRBV27 to TRBJ2-2; 7 nucleotides agree with TRBD1. CDR3 size: 13 residues. Germline CDR1 is MNHEY and CDR2 is SMNVEV (reference sequence). V lost 10 bases and J lost 2; bases outside the gene matches: 4. CDR3 DNA: TGTGCCACCGAGGGGGCCAACACCGGGGAGCTGTTTTTT. Its protein product is CATEGANTGELFF.

This sequence joins TRBV2 and TRBJ2-7; possible D gene TRBD1, 6 bases. The germline gives CDR1 SNHLY, CDR2 FYNNEI. Trimming stripped 6 bases from V and 4 bases from J, with 16 bases between. The CDR3 is 14 amino acids. Here the CDR3 DNA reads TGTGCCAGCAGAGCTTTTGGGACACTGTACGAGCAGTACTTC. The encoded protein is CASRAFGTLYEQYF.

The V gene is TRBV5-6, the J gene TRBJ2-7; 8 nucleotides align to TRBD1. Per germline, CDR1 SGHDT and CDR2 YYEEEE. The V and J ends lost 4 bases and 3 bases, in that order; junction bases with no gene match: 9. CDR3 length equals 15 residues. CDR3 bases: TGTGCCAGCAGCCTGTTGGGACAGGATATCTACGAGCAGTACTTC. Its protein product is CASSLLGQDIYEQYF.

J is TRBJ2-3 and V is TRBV4-3, with unresolved D. With 0 bases removed from V and 3 bases from J, the gap between germline ends came to 10 bases. This CDR3 has 15 amino acids. Germline V gene sequence: CDR1 LGHNA, CDR2 YSLEER. The CDR3 protein is CASSQDFAETDTQYF. CDR3 nucleotide sequence: TGCGCCAGCAGCCAAGATTTCGCCGAGACAGATACGCAGTATTTT.

Here the CDR3 DNA reads TGTGCCAGCACGGTCAGACTACAAGAGACCCAGTACTTC. This encodes CASTVRLQETQYF. The chain employs TRBV6-1 and TRBJ2-5, with D maybe TRBD2 (5 bases). The CDR3 is 13 amino acids. Germline V CDR1 and CDR2: MNHNS, SASEGT. Trimming removed 7 bases from V and 2 bases from J, with 11 bases in between.

The chain is built from TRBV15 and TRBJ1-4; D is ambiguous. This CDR3 region has 15 residues. Trimming cost V 3 bases and J 0 bases, with 8 bases left between them. Germline V lookup: CDR1 LNHNV, CDR2 YYDKDF (reference sequence). The CDR3 sequence: CATSREDATNEKLFF. CDR3 bases: TGTGCCACCAGCAGGGAAGATGCAACTAATGAAAAACTGTTTTTT.

This chain joins TRBV7-9 and TRBJ2-3; TRBD1 matches at 9 bases. The V gene end was trimmed by 11 bases and the J gene end by 1 base; junction bases not matched to a gene: 4. Germline CDR1 reads SEHNR; CDR2 reads FQNEAQ (reference sequence). The CDR3 consists of 13 residues. The CDR3 region has the DNA TGTGCCGGCCGGGACAGGGGCACAGATACGCAGTATTTT. It translates to CAGRDRGTDTQYF.

V is TRBV5-6 and J is TRBJ2-7; no definite D call. CDR1 and CDR2 from the germline V gene are SGHDT and YYEEEE. CDR3 size: 14 residues. The V and J ends lost 4 bases and 0 bases respectively, with 11 bases between them. The CDR3 spells CASSPNTFSYEQYF. The CDR3 DNA follows: TGTGCCAGCAGCCCAAACACATTCTCCTACGAGCAGTACTTC.

This chain uses TRBV18 with TRBJ2-7, with 8 bases identical to TRBD2. Germline assignment: CDR1 KGHSH and CDR2 LQKENI. V shed 5 bases and J 2 bases; nucleotides not matched to a gene: 11. The CDR3 loop spans 16 amino acids. The chain's CDR3 is CASSSKISGAPYEQYF. CDR3 coding DNA: TGTGCCAGCTCATCCAAAATTAGCGGGGCGCCCTACGAGCAGTACTTC.

The chain uses TRBV29-1 and TRBJ2-7; possible D gene TRBD1, 6 bases. Germline values: CDR1 SQVTM, CDR2 ANQGSEA. Deletions cut 3 bases from V and 0 bases from J, with 21 bases between. CDR3 length equals 17 residues. CDR3 residues: CSVDLPNGQMGSYEQYF. In nucleotides, the CDR3 is TGCAGCGTTGACCTACCGAATGGACAGATGGGCTCCTACGAGCAGTACTTC.

This chain joins TRBV5-4 and TRBJ2-5; TRBD2 aligns across 7 bases. Germline trimming cut 3 bases from V and 1 base from J; bases unmatched to any gene: 6. The CDR3 totals 15 residues. Germline CDR1 and CDR2: SGHNT and YYREEE (reference sequence). CDR3 region: CASSYSGGPQETQYF. In nucleotides, the CDR3 is TGTGCCAGCAGCTATTCGGGGGGACCCCAAGAGACCCAGTACTTC.

This chain uses TRBV7-9 with TRBJ2-7; D is ambiguous. Germline V gives CDR1 SEHNR, CDR2 FQNEAQ (reference sequence). The CDR3 is 14 amino acids. V was clipped by 1 base and J by 5 bases, with 12 bases between them. The CDR3 is CASSLVVGSDEQYF. CDR3 coding DNA: TGTGCCAGCAGCTTAGTTGTGGGAAGCGACGAGCAGTACTTC.

The V and J genes are TRBV6-5 and TRBJ1-1, with D maybe TRBD1 (6 bases). V gave up 5 bases and J gave up 6 bases, with 13 bases separating them. There are 13 residues in the CDR3. CDR1 is MNHEY, CDR2 SVGAGI, per germline. CDR3 loop: CASSNRRGSEAFF. As DNA, the CDR3 is TGTGCCAGCAGTAACCGCAGGGGATCTGAAGCTTTCTTT.